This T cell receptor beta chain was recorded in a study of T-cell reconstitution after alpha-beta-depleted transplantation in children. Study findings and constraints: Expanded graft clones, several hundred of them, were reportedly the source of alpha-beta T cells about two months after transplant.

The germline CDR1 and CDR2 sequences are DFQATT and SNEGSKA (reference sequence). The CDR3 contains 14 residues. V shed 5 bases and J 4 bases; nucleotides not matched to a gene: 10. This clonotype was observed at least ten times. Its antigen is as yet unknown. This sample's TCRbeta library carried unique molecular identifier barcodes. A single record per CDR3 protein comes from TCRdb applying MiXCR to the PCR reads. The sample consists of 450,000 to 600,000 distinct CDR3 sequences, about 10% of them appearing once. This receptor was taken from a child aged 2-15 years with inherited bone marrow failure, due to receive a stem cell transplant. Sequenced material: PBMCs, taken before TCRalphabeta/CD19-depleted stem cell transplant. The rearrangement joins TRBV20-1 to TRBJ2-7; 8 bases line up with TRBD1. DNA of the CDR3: TGCAGTGCTGGCGGGCCGGACAGGGCGTACGAGCAGTACTTC. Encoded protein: CSAGGPDRAYEQYF.